This T cell receptor (beta chain) was sequenced during a study of shared clonotypes between healthy human individuals. General study points: Large depth notwithstanding, sorted-subset sequencing proved incomplete by rarefaction. Enrolling few donors narrowed the genetic and exposure-history diversity that was represented.

Each sorted subset replicate got 200 ng genomic DNA, 25,000 to 30,000 genomes. Sequenced by immunoSEQ multiplex PCR; TCRdb stores in-frame clones only, minus some. The repertoire has millions of clones, just under 95% of them found once; the top ten carry more than 0.95%. As concerns this clone: What it binds is not known.

Cells designated naive CD8 were CD45RO-negative and were positively selected for CCR7, with terminally differentiated effector memory CD45RA+ cells excluded. The sequencing input was naive CD8+ T cells sorted from blood. This sequence originates from a man between 18 and 29 years old in good health.

CDR3 region: CASRETGAIQETQYF. The CDR3 DNA sequence: TGTGCCAGCAGGGAGACAGGGGCGATCCAAGAGACCCAGTACTTC. J is TRBJ2-5 and V is TRBV28, with TRBD1 matching 8 bases. The CDR3 length is 15 residues. In germline, CDR1 is MDHEN, CDR2 SYDVKM. V was pared by 6 bases and J by 1 base, with 7 bases of the junction left unmatched.